This TCR beta chain was identified in a study of T cell repertoires in cytomegalovirus infection. Study-wide context: From public TCR beta signatures came an indication of both CMV infection and matching HLA type.

Germline V gene data show CDR1 as SQVTM and CDR2 as ANQGSEA. The CDR3 covers 15 residues. Trimming at V came to 7 bases and at J to 0 bases, leaving 8 bases not matched to a gene. MiXCR, run by TCRdb on the reads, gives a single entry per CDR3 protein. The table records approximately 910,000 distinct CDR3 sequences, around 29% of them present only once. To note about this clonotype: Its antigen is currently unknown.

V is TRBV29-1 and J is TRBJ2-1; 8 nucleotides match TRBD1. This sample comprised cultured CD8+ T cells from PBMCs, obtained from culture after CMV antigen stimulation. The TCR was taken from a human donor in good health (CMV status not recorded). Some clones in this sample may be carry-over from other donors' samples. In nucleotides, the CDR3 is TGCAGCGCCAAGTACAGGGGGAGCTCCTACAATGAGCAGTTCTTC. It specifies CSAKYRGSSYNEQFF.